These T cell receptor beta chains were read from a single sample in a study of response to subunit inactivated influenza vaccine. In TCRdb, the RT-PCR reads were re-called with MiXCR into one record per CDR3 protein. The data contain roughly 170,000 distinct CDR3 sequences, around 8.8% of them singletons. The sequences come from non-naive T cells sorted from PBMCs, collected on the day of vaccination. All receptors come from a man in his forties or fifties who received an inactivated influenza vaccine. The CDR3 runs from the conserved cysteine through the conserved F or W. The order of the fields is D gene, J gene, clone size, V gene, CDR3 DNA, CDR3 protein. The D gene is left open where the match is weak. The size of a clone is reported for some rows only, either as once, few or many, or as a class for expanded clones.

D: .
J: TRBJ2-6
size: few
V: TRBV12-3/TRBV12-4
DNA: TGTGCCAGCAGTCCCAACCCCTCCCTTGGGGCCAACGTCCTGACTTTC
CDR3: CASSPNPSLGANVLTF

D: TRBD1
J: TRBJ2-3
size: many
V: TRBV29-1
DNA: TGCAGCACAAGACAGGGGGGCGTCACAGATACGCAGTATTTT
CDR3: CSTRQGGVTDTQYF

D: .
J: TRBJ1-3
size: few
V: TRBV25-1
DNA: TGTGCCAGCAGTCCGGGACAACTCTCTGGAAACACCATATATTTT
CDR3: CASSPGQLSGNTIYF

D: .
J: TRBJ1-1
size: many
V: TRBV6-4
DNA: TGTGCCAGCAGTGACTCGGGCAGGGCTCTGAACACTGAAGCTTTCTTT
CDR3: CASSDSGRALNTEAFF

D: TRBD1
J: TRBJ2-7
size: .
V: TRBV3-1
DNA: TGTGCCAGCAGCAGTATCACAGGGGGCGGAGGCGAGCAGTACTTC
CDR3: CASSSITGGGGEQYF

D: .
J: TRBJ2-1
size: many
V: TRBV2
DNA: TGTGCCAGCAGTGAAGAGGTACAGGTCTACAATGAGCAGTTCTTC
CDR3: CASSEEVQVYNEQFF

D: .
J: TRBJ1-6
size: few
V: TRBV3-1
DNA: TGTGCCAGCAGCCAAGCTGGCCGGGATTCACCCCTCCACTTT
CDR3: CASSQAGRDSPLHF

D: TRBD2
J: TRBJ2-3
size: .
V: TRBV27
DNA: TGTGCCAACAGTTTAATCCCTAGCGGGGGCCTGGATACGCAGTATTTT
CDR3: CANSLIPSGGLDTQYF

D: .
J: TRBJ2-5
size: .
V: TRBV7-2
DNA: TGTGCCAGTTATTCGGCAGGCCTCCAAGAGACCCAGTACTTC
CDR3: CASYSAGLQETQYF

D: TRBD2
J: TRBJ2-3
size: few
V: TRBV4-2
DNA: TGTGCCAGCAGCCCGGGGACTAGCGAAGATACGCAGTATTTT
CDR3: CASSPGTSEDTQYF

D: .
J: TRBJ2-7
size: .
V: TRBV6-1
DNA: TGTGCCAGCAGCCCTGGAGGGGGACGGGTCTACGAGCAGTACTTC
CDR3: CASSPGGGRVYEQYF

D: .
J: TRBJ2-7
size: .
V: TRBV15
DNA: TGTGCCACCAGCAGACAGGAGAGCTCCTACGAGCAGTACTTC
CDR3: CATSRQESSYEQYF

D: TRBD1
J: TRBJ2-1
size: many
V: TRBV5-1
DNA: TGCGCCAGCAGCTTACTTCCAGGGGGCGCAACGACGGATGAGCAGTTCTTC
CDR3: CASSLLPGGATTDEQFF

D: .
J: TRBJ2-3
size: many
V: TRBV4-1
DNA: TGCGCCAGCAGCCAAGTCGTTAGGGGCACAGATACGCAGTATTTT
CDR3: CASSQVVRGTDTQYF

D: TRBD1
J: TRBJ1-6
size: many
V: TRBV6-1
DNA: TGTGCCAGCAGACCTACAGGGGGCCCCTCACCCCTCCACTTT
CDR3: CASRPTGGPSPLHF

D: .
J: TRBJ1-4
size: many
V: TRBV2
DNA: TGTGCCAGCAATGAAGGGGCTCAGGAAGAAAAACTGTTTTTT
CDR3: CASNEGAQEEKLFF

D: TRBD1
J: TRBJ2-1
size: .
V: TRBV12-3/TRBV12-4
DNA: TGTGCCAGCAGTGCTGCGGGACAGGGCGTCCGAAATGAGCAGTTCTTC
CDR3: CASSAAGQGVRNEQFF